These 4 T cell receptor beta chains were sequenced from one sample in a study of OX40 agonist ivuxolimab in advanced cancers. Profiling relied on immunoSEQ multiplex PCR, and the TCRdb table lists in-frame clones only, not all of them. The sample lists almost 85,000 clones, roughly nine tenths seen once, with less than 0.2% in the top ten. Sample: CD4+ or CD8+ T cells sorted from blood, taken in a trial of the OX40 agonist ivuxolimab. The receptor set was obtained from an adult with an advanced solid tumor such as melanoma, head and neck, liver or kidney cancer.

The chain uses TRBV5-4 and TRBJ2-5; TRBD2 matches at 7 bases. The CDR3 is 15 residues long. V lost 4 bases and J lost 0; bases outside the gene matches: 6. Germline V gives CDR1 SGHNT, CDR2 YYREEE (reference sequence). The CDR3, as DNA: TGTGCCAGCAGCCGGGACTACGAGTACCAAGAGACCCAGTACTTC. Translation: CASSRDYEYQETQYF. Variable domain in full (rest from reference TRBV5-4 and TRBJ2-5): ETGVTQSPTHLIKTRGQQVTLRCSSQSGHNTVSWYQQALGQGPQFIFQYYREEENGRGNFPPRFSGLQFPNYSSELNVNALELDDSALYLCASSRDYEYQETQYFGPGTRLLVL.

This clone appeared a few times. The chain has TRBV5-1 and TRBJ1-2; D remains unclear. The V gene's germline CDR1 is SGHRS and CDR2 YFSETQ. The V end was cut by 4 bases, the J end by 4 bases, with 20 bases between. The CDR3 runs 16 residues. The CDR3 DNA sequence: TGCGCCAGCAGCACAACCGGCCTCGGTCCCCTCTATGGCTACACCTTC. Protein: CASSTTGLGPLYGYTF.

The rearrangement links TRBV12-5 to TRBJ2-3, with 9 bases aligning to TRBD2. Trimming took 1 base from V and 2 from J; bases not matched to a gene: 4. There are 16 residues in the CDR3. CDR1 and CDR2 from the germline V gene are LGHNT and FRNRAP. The CDR3: CASGLGASGNTDTQYF. The CDR3 DNA sequence: TGTGCTAGTGGTTTGGGGGCTAGCGGGAACACAGATACGCAGTATTTT. Looking up the rest from reference TRBV12-5 and TRBJ2-3 gives the full variable domain: DARVTQTPRHKVTEMGQEVTMRCQPILGHNTVFWYRQTMMQGLELLAYFRNRAPLDDSGMPKDRFSAEMPDATLATLKIQPSEPRDSAVYFCASGLGASGNTDTQYFGPGTRLTVL.

In nucleotides, the CDR3 is TGTGCCAGCAGCACGGGACAGGGGTTCTTTCACAGCTCTGGGGCCAACGTCCTGACTTTC. This gives the protein CASSTGQGFFHSSGANVLTF. The chain joins TRBV21-1 to TRBJ2-6; the table gives TRBD1 as D, unverified against the DNA. TRBV21-1 is an annotated pseudogene. The CDR3 length is 20 residues.